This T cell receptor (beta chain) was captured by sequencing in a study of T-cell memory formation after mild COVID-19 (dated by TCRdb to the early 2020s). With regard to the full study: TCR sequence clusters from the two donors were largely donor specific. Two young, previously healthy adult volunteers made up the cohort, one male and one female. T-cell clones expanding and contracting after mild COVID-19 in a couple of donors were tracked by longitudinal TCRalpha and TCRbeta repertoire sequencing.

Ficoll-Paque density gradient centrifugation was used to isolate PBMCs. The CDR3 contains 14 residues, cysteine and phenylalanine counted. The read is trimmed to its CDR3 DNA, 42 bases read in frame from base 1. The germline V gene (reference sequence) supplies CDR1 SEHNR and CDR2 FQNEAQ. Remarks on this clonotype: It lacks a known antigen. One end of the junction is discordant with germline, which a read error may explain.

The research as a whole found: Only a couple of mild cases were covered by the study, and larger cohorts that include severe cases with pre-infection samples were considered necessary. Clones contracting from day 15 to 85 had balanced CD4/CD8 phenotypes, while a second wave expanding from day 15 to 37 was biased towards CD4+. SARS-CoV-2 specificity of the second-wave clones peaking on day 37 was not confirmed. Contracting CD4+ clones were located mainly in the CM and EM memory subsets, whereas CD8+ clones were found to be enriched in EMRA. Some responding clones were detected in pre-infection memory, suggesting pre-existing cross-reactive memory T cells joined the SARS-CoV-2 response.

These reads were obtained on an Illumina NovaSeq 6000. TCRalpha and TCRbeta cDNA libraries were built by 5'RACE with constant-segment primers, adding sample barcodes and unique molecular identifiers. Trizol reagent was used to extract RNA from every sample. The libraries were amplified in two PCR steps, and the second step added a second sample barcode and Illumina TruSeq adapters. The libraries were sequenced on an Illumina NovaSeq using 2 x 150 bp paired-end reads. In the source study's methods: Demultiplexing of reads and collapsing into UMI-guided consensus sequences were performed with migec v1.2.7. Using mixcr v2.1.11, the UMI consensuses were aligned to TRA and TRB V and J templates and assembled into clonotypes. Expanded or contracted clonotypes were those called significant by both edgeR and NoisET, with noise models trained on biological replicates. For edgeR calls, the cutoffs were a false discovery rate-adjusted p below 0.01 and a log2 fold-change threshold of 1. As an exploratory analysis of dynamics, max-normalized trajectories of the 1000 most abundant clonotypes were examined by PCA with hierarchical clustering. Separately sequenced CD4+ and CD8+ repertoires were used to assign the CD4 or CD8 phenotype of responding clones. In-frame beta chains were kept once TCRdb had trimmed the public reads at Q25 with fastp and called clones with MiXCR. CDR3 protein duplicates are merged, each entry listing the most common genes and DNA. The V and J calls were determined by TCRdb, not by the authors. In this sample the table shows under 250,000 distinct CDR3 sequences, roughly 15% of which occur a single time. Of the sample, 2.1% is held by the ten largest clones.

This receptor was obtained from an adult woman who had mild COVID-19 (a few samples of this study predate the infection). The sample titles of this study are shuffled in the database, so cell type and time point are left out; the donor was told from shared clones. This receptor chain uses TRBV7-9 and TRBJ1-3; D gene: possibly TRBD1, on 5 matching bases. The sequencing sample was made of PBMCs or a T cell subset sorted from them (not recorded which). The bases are TGTGCCAGCAGTCGCACCCGGGACGGCTATCTCCCGGATTTT. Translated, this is CASSRTRDGYLPDF.